The 30 T cell receptor beta chains listed next were all sequenced from one sample in a study of control samples from healthy donors and cancer patients. The data were produced by immunoSEQ multiplex PCR, yet TCRdb's version contains in-frame clones alone and is incomplete. This table holds more than 95,000 clones, about four fifths found once. Input material: blood. The receptors were sampled from a woman in her forties or fifties in good health.

This clone was seen once. The gene calls are TRBV20-1 and TRBJ2-7; D unresolved. This CDR3 comprises 10 residues. Per the germline V gene, CDR1 is DFQATT and CDR2 is SNEGSKA (reference sequence). Trimming shortened V by 5 bases and J by 4 bases, and 6 bases separated the two germline ends. CDR3 coding DNA: TGCAGTGCTCTATTGTACGAGCAGTACTTC. It translates to CSALLYEQYF.

The chain couples TRBV6-5 to TRBJ1-6; D is uncertain. The CDR3 loop spans 12 amino acids. V was cut by 6 bases and J by 7 bases, with 7 bases left in between. Germline CDR1 reads MNHEY; CDR2 reads SVGAGI. CDR3 in amino acids: CASRTKNSPLHF. Written as DNA, the CDR3 is TGTGCCAGCAGGACAAAGAATTCACCCCTCCACTTT.

This clone was seen once. The chain carries TRBV9 and TRBJ2-1; 8 bases match TRBD1. CDR1 is SGDLS and CDR2 is YYNGEE in the germline V gene. The CDR3 extends over 15 amino acids. V lost 0 bases, J lost 8 bases, and 7 bases stayed unmatched. CDR3 sequence (DNA): TGTGCCAGCAGCGTAGAAGGACAGGGTTGGGATGAGCAGTTCTTC. The encoded protein is CASSVEGQGWDEQFF.

The chain is built from TRBV10-3 and TRBJ1-6; D gene unclear. This CDR3 spans 17 amino acids. The germline V gene encodes CDR1 ENHRY and CDR2 SYGVKD. Trimming stripped 4 bases from V and 3 bases from J, with 16 bases between. The CDR3 loop reads CAISAREATFYNSPLHF. DNA of the CDR3: TGTGCCATCAGTGCTCGGGAGGCGACGTTCTATAATTCACCCCTCCACTTT.

The chain recombines TRBV5-1 with TRBJ2-7; possibly TRBD1 or TRBD2 for D (6 bases each). The V end was cut by 0 bases, the J end by 3 bases, with 10 bases between. CDR1 is SGHRS, CDR2 YFSETQ, per germline. The CDR3 length is 14 residues. CDR3 loop: CASSLGGGSYEQYF. CDR3 coding DNA: TGCGCCAGCAGCTTGGGAGGGGGGAGCTACGAGCAGTACTTC.

This chain joins TRBV7-9 and TRBJ2-2; 7 bases agree with TRBD2. Germline CDR1 is SEHNR and CDR2 is FQNEAQ (reference sequence). Losses at the gene ends were 1 base for V and 3 bases for J; bases not matched to a gene: 5. This CDR3 has 16 residues. CDR3 protein: CASSLVGGRHTGELFF. The CDR3 DNA is TGTGCCAGCAGCTTAGTGGGCGGGAGACACACCGGGGAGCTGTTTTTT.

The chain carries TRBV4-3 and TRBJ1-1; 8 bases line up with TRBD1. This CDR3 contains 14 residues. J was trimmed by 4 bases and V by 4 bases; bases with no gene match: 5. Germline V gene lookup returns CDR1 LGHNA and CDR2 YSLEER. CDR3 sequence: CASSRNRGSTEAFF. CDR3 nucleotide sequence: TGCGCCAGCAGCCGGAACAGGGGGAGCACTGAAGCTTTCTTT.

The gene calls are TRBV6-5 and TRBJ1-3, with unresolved D. CDR1 is MNHEY, CDR2 SVGAGI, per germline. Trimming left V 2 bases short and J 4 bases short, with 12 bases between. The CDR3 length is 15 residues. CDR3 sequence reads: CASSYRGPVGNTIYF. The CDR3 nucleotides are TGTGCCAGCAGTTACCGGGGTCCGGTCGGAAACACCATATATTTT.

This chain links TRBV19 with TRBJ2-3, with D perhaps TRBD2 (7 bases). Germline V gene lookup returns CDR1 LNHDA and CDR2 SQIVND (reference sequence). CDR3 length: 15 residues. The V end was cut by 6 bases, the J end by 2 bases, with 15 bases between. This chain's CDR3 is CASRTGGGLTDTQYF. CDR3 bases: TGTGCCAGTAGGACGGGCGGGGGCCTCACAGATACGCAGTATTTT.

Here the CDR3 reads CAISDGQVDTEAFF. In DNA, the CDR3 is TGTGCCATCAGTGACGGGCAGGTGGACACTGAAGCTTTCTTT. This sequence joins TRBV10-3 and TRBJ1-1; D unclear. The germline gives CDR1 ENHRY, CDR2 SYGVKD. The CDR3 has 14 amino acids. Trimming took off 3 bases at V and 3 bases at J, with 11 bases between the two ends.

This clone occurred once. This chain joins TRBV7-2 and TRBJ1-6; D is undetermined. Germline V CDR1 and CDR2: SGHTA, FQGNSA. The CDR3 is 17 amino acids. The germline V and J ends were trimmed by 0 bases and 6 bases, with 15 bases remaining between them. The CDR3 sequence is CASSLAALRATNSPLHF. For the CDR3, the DNA is TGTGCCAGCAGCTTAGCGGCGTTAAGGGCGACTAATTCACCCCTCCACTTT.

The rearrangement joins TRBV6-1 to TRBJ2-3, with D perhaps TRBD2 (5 bases). Germline V gives CDR1 MNHNS, CDR2 SASEGT. This CDR3 contains 16 residues. V lost 0 bases and J 1 base, leaving 11 bases between the germline ends. CDR3 region: CASSEARTSRTDTQYF. CDR3 in DNA: TGTGCCAGCAGTGAAGCGAGGACTTCCCGCACAGATACGCAGTATTTT.

The gene calls are TRBV6-2 or TRBV6-3 and TRBJ2-3, with D tentatively TRBD1 (6 bases). Trimming removed 6 bases at V and 0 bases at J, with 19 bases between. Germline values: CDR1 MNHEY, CDR2 SVGEGT. This CDR3 region has 17 residues. The CDR3 spells CASSAVLTGTSTDTQYF. The CDR3 coding sequence is TGTGCCAGCAGCGCGGTCCTGACAGGTACTAGCACAGATACGCAGTATTTT.

This clone was detected once. The rearrangement uses TRBV27 and TRBJ2-5; D is possibly TRBD1 (5 bases). Germline CDR1 is MNHEY and CDR2 is SMNVEV (reference sequence). Deletions cut 6 bases from V and 7 bases from J, with 21 bases between. CDR3 length: 15 amino acids. In DNA form, the CDR3 reads TGTGCCAGCAGCGCTTGGACAAACCGTCCCGGGACCCAGTACTTC. Its protein is CASSAWTNRPGTQYF.

V and J are TRBV19 and TRBJ1-6; no firm D call. V was trimmed by 3 bases and J by 10 bases, leaving 10 bases between them. CDR1 and CDR2 from the germline V gene are LNHDA and SQIVND (reference sequence). This CDR3 is built from 13 residues. CDR3 residues: CASSIDTSSPLHF. The CDR3 DNA reads TGTGCCAGTAGTATTGACACGTCGTCACCCCTCCACTTT.

The DNA of the CDR3 is TGTGCCAGCAGCTTAGCAGGGGCTGATTTCGATGAGCAGTTCTTC. Protein: CASSLAGADFDEQFF. The chain employs TRBV7-2 and TRBJ2-1; weak D call: TRBD1 (5 bases). Trimming took off 0 bases at V and 8 bases at J, with 14 bases between the two ends. From germline, CDR1 is SGHTA and CDR2 FQGNSA. CDR3 size: 15 residues.

The chain has TRBV6-4 and TRBJ2-1; 7 bases map to TRBD2. This CDR3 contains 15 residues. Trimming took 9 bases from V and 0 from J; bases not matched to a gene: 8. Germline-derived CDR1 and CDR2 are MRHNA and SNTAGT. The CDR3 bases are TGTGCCAGGTCAACAGCGGGGAGCTCCTACAATGAGCAGTTCTTC. This gives the protein CARSTAGSSYNEQFF.

Only one count was recorded for this clone. The chain joins TRBV30 to TRBJ2-1; no definite D call. This CDR3 has 12 amino acids. V lost 1 base and J lost 3, with 4 bases in between. Germline V gives CDR1 GTSNPN, CDR2 SVGIG (reference sequence). CDR3 protein: CAWSGDYNEQFF. The CDR3, as DNA: TGTGCCTGGAGTGGGGACTACAATGAGCAGTTCTTC. The full variable domain, rest sourced from reference TRBV30 and TRBJ2-1, is SQTIHQWPATLVQPVGSPLSLECTVEGTSNPNLYWYRQAAGRGLQLLFYSVGIGQISSEVPQNLSASRPQDRQFILSSKKLLLSDSGFYLCAWSGDYNEQFFGPGTRLTVL.

This sequence joins TRBV10-3 and TRBJ1-2; D gene ambiguous. Germline V lookup: CDR1 ENHRY, CDR2 SYGVKD. The germline V and J ends were trimmed by 2 bases and 4 bases, with 11 bases remaining between them. The CDR3 consists of 14 residues. DNA for the CDR3: TGTGCCATCAGTGAGCCAGGTTCTATCTATGGCTACACCTTC. Translation gives CAISEPGSIYGYTF.

The chain links TRBV9 to TRBJ2-7; 11 nucleotides match TRBD2. The CDR3 extends over 14 amino acids. The germline V gene has CDR1 SGDLS and CDR2 YYNGEE. V gave up 2 bases and J gave up 3 bases; unmatched junction bases: 1. The DNA of the CDR3 is TGTGCCAGCAGCGTGGGACTAGCGGTCTACGAGCAGTACTTC. Translating it yields CASSVGLAVYEQYF.

V is TRBV6-2 or TRBV6-3 and J is TRBJ2-7, with no clear D. With 0 bases removed from V and 6 bases from J, the gap between germline ends came to 6 bases. This CDR3 contains 12 residues. In germline, CDR1 is MNHEY, CDR2 SVGEGT. The CDR3 sequence: CASSYSIGEQYF. The CDR3 DNA follows: TGTGCCAGCAGTTACTCGATAGGCGAGCAGTACTTC.

DNA for the CDR3: TGTGCCAGCACCTACACGACAGGGGGACTGTTGAACACTGAAGCTTTCTTT. It encodes CASTYTTGGLLNTEAFF. The chain uses TRBV27 and TRBJ1-1; 9 bases are shared with TRBD1. Looked up from germline, CDR1 is MNHEY and CDR2 is SMNVEV (reference sequence). Trimming took 7 bases from V and 0 from J; bases not matched to a gene: 12. The CDR3 covers 17 residues.

J is TRBJ2-1 and V is TRBV27; 7 nucleotides match TRBD1. Losses at the gene ends were 1 base for V and 2 bases for J; bases not matched to a gene: 11. Germline CDR1 is MNHEY and CDR2 is SMNVEV (reference sequence). The CDR3 covers 18 residues. The CDR3 region has the DNA TGTGCCAGCAGTTTATTTGAGGCCCAGGGGGACCCCTACAATGAGCAGTTCTTC. It codes for CASSLFEAQGDPYNEQFF.

The V and J genes are TRBV19 and TRBJ2-2; weak D call: TRBD1 (5 bases). Germline V gene data show CDR1 as LNHDA and CDR2 as SQIVND (reference sequence). The CDR3 extends over 14 amino acids. V was cut by 9 bases and J by 0 bases, with 11 bases left in between. The CDR3 nucleotides are TGTGCCAGCCGCCAAGGGGCGAACACCGGGGAGCTGTTTTTT. Translating it yields CASRQGANTGELFF.

Remarks on this clone: The sample contains more than one DNA sequence encoding this CDR3. The chain combines TRBV28 with TRBJ1-6; D not certain. The CDR3 extends over 13 amino acids. V was cut by 6 bases and J by 3 bases, with 6 bases left in between. CDR1 and CDR2 (germline): MDHEN, SYDVKM. CDR3 residues: CASSPSYNSPLHF. The CDR3 region has the DNA TGTGCCAGCAGCCCCAGCTATAATTCACCCCTCCACTTT.

The chain is built from TRBV5-5 and TRBJ1-1, with D tentatively TRBD1 (5 bases). The CDR3 has 15 amino acids. V gave up 4 bases and J gave up 4 bases, with 17 bases separating them. Germline V gene data show CDR1 as SGHKS and CDR2 as YYEKEE (reference sequence). DNA of the CDR3: TGTGCCAGCAGCATCGTAGGGAATGGGGGCACTGAAGCTTTCTTT. It codes for CASSIVGNGGTEAFF.

This clone was recorded a few times. V and J are TRBV5-4 and TRBJ2-1; D assignment may be TRBD1 or TRBD2 (5 bases each). The CDR3 runs 15 residues. The germline V gene encodes CDR1 SGHNT and CDR2 YYREEE (reference sequence). Trimming removed 0 bases from V and 7 bases from J, with 14 bases in between. The CDR3 DNA is TGTGCCAGCAGCTTGGTTGGGGGTCGAGGGAATGAGCAGTTCTTC. Translation: CASSLVGGRGNEQFF.

The gene calls are TRBV7-2 and TRBJ1-1; D is unclear. Germline CDR1 reads SGHTA; CDR2 reads FQGNSA. CDR3 length equals 13 residues. The V gene lost 2 bases and the J gene lost 1 base, with 5 bases spanning the gap. CDR3 region: CASSLMENTEAFF. The CDR3 DNA sequence: TGTGCCAGCAGCTTAATGGAGAACACTGAAGCTTTCTTT.

The rearrangement uses TRBV4-2 and TRBJ2-3; 7 bases agree with TRBD2. Germline CDR1 LGHNA, CDR2 YNFKEQ. CDR3 length: 16 amino acids. V trimming: 4 bases; J trimming: 3 bases; junction bases outside the gene matches: 10. The CDR3 loop reads CASSPGAAGATDTQYF. The DNA of the CDR3 is TGTGCCAGCAGCCCTGGGGCGGCGGGAGCAACAGATACGCAGTATTTT.

This clone has a count of ten or more. The chain links TRBV5-1 to TRBJ1-6, with D possibly matching TRBD1 (6 bases). The CDR3 covers 16 residues. The germline V and J ends were trimmed by 1 base and 5 bases, with 13 bases remaining between them. The germline CDR1 and CDR2 sequences are SGHRS and YFSETQ. This chain's CDR3 is CASSLMPGDNNSPLHF. The DNA for the CDR3 is TGCGCCAGCAGCTTGATGCCCGGGGACAATAATTCACCCCTCCACTTT.